This T cell receptor beta chain stems from a study of spatial heterogeneity in lung cancer (dated by TCRdb to between 2017 and 2020). Study-level background: Beta-chain transcripts were consistently detected in greater numbers than alpha-chain transcripts, which likely reflects a higher abundance of beta-chain transcripts. In the raw uncorrected reads, each unique combination of TCR and UMI appeared more than ten times on average. TCR alpha and beta repertoires were quantitatively compared across multiple tumor regions, matched nontumor lung and blood in non-small cell lung cancer. Nonsynonymous mutation counts, determined by whole-exome sequencing of tumor tissue, were related to features of the TCR repertoire. Both alpha and beta chains were TCR-sequenced in samples taken at surgery, namely 220 tumor regions, 62 to 65 matched nontumor lung samples and just over 55 PBMC samples.

Many counts were recorded for this clonotype. This receptor's antigen is unknown. The junction and the germline gene differ at one end; a read error may be behind it. General conclusions and limits of the study: Confirming at a functional level the hypothesis that regional TCRs recognize regional mutations was considered to require additional single-cell paired TCR alpha and beta sequencing. Ubiquitous expanded tumor TCRs were found in blood more often at tumor resection than at routine follow-up.

Reading the label with the study, this specimen's time point is: sample taken at primary tumor resection. TCR sequencing used whole RNA extracted from tumor and nontumor lung tissue, or from cryopreserved PBMC samples, without cell sorting. Donors were 65 to 85 patients with early-stage, untreated non-small cell lung cancer from the lung TRACERx cohort. Only patients with enough RNA available from two or more tumor regions were chosen for TCR sequencing. Library creation used 5' RACE. The sequencing machine was a NextSeq 500. The TCR library protocol attached a unique molecular identifier to each TCR cDNA molecule to allow correction of PCR and sequencing errors. Under the source paper's analysis protocol: TCR identification, UMI-based error correction and CDR3 extraction were all carried out with Decombinator tools. TCRs above a frequency of 2 per 1,000, corresponding to the top 1% of the tumor frequency distribution, were defined as expanded. Renyi diversity was calculated using the R vegan package after each repertoire was subsampled 100 times to 5,000 TCRs. CDR3 similarity networks were built from amino acid triplet string-kernel similarity, connecting CDR3s with pairwise similarity above 0.82. TCRdb redid the processing of the public reads, applying fastp at Q25 and MiXCR, and retained in-frame beta chains. Each record represents a unique CDR3 protein, reported with the most common genes and DNA among its rows. TCRdb, not the authors, supplied the V and J calls. The sample table shows about 26,000 distinct CDR3 sequences, and 13% are seen once. The leading ten clones occupy around 25% of the sample.

Including cysteine and phenylalanine, the CDR3 has 14 amino acids. Just the 42-base CDR3 DNA is kept, in frame starting at base 1. This clonotype was obtained from a female donor with early-stage non-small cell lung cancer. The receptor chain draws on TRBV23-1 and TRBJ1-5, with no confident D gene call. TRBV23-1 is an open reading frame whose function is uncertain. The specimen comprised PBMCs, sampled at surgery. The nucleotide sequence is given as TGCGCCCGCAGCCGTGTAGAAAGCAATCAGCCCCAGCATTTT. Translation gives CARSRVESNQPQHF.